This entry is about one T cell receptor beta chain. TCRdb reprocessed the 5' RACE reads via MiXCR and lists one record per CDR3 protein. The table records under 35,000 distinct CDR3 sequences, around 7.2% of them present only once. These data belong to a study of T-cell memory formation after mild COVID-19. V was cut by 0 bases and J by 2 bases, with 3 bases left in between. Germline lookup yields CDR1 SGHNT and CDR2 YYREEE (reference sequence). CDR3 size: 13 residues. The chain has TRBV5-4 and TRBJ1-5, with D hard to call. Sequencing used PBMCs or a T cell subset sorted from them (not recorded which). This TCR was sampled from an adult woman who had mild COVID-19 (a few samples of this study predate the infection). Cell type and time point are not known. CDR3 region: CASSLAGNQPQHF. The DNA of the CDR3 is TGTGCCAGCAGCTTGGCGGGCAATCAGCCCCAGCATTTT.